Here is one T cell receptor (beta chain) with its context. Adult Caucasians living in Nashville, Tennessee made up all of the donors. This record comes from a study of shared clonotypes between healthy human individuals. Here immunoSEQ multiplex PCR was the method, and the copy in TCRdb shows in-frame clones only, minus some. The repertoire consists of 450,000 to 500,000 clones, with roughly four fifths occurring once and the leading ten covering over 10%. This CDR3 has 13 amino acids. The ends were cut back, 8 bases at V and 3 bases at J, with 14 bases in the middle. The germline CDR1 and CDR2 sequences are MNHEY and SMNVEV (reference sequence).

This receptor was obtained from a woman aged 40 to 50 in good health. Some clones in this sample may be carry-over from other donors' samples. The chain has TRBV27 and TRBJ2-7; tentatively, D is TRBD1 (6 bases). The sequencing input was PBMCs. CDR3 sequence (DNA): TGTGCCAGCGGAAGGACAGAGATCTACGAGCAGTACTTC. Amino acid sequence: CASGRTEIYEQYF.